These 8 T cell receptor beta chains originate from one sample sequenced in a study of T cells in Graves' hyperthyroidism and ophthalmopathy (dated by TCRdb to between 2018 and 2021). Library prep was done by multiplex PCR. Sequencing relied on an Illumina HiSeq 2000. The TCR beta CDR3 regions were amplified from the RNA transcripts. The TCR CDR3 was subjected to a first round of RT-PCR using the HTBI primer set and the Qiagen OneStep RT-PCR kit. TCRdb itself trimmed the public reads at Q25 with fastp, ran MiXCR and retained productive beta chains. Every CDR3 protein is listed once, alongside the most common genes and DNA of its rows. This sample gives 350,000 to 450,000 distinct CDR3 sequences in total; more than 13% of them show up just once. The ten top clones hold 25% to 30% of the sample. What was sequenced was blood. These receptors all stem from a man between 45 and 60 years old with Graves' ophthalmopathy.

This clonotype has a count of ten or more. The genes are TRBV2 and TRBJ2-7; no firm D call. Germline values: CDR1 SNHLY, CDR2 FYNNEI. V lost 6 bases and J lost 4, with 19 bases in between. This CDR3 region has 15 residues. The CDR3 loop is CASRRKMGLNYEQYF. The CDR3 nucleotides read TGTGCCAGCAGGAGGAAGATGGGCCTTAATTACGAGCAGTACTTC.

CDR3 loop: CASSPDRFQETQYF. CDR3 coding DNA: TGTGCCAGCAGTCCGGACAGGTTCCAAGAGACCCAGTACTTC. The rearrangement joins TRBV27 to TRBJ2-5; 7 bases are shared with TRBD1. The CDR3 extends over 14 amino acids. In germline, CDR1 is MNHEY, CDR2 SMNVEV (reference sequence). With V trimmed by 5 bases and J by 1 base, 4 bases remained unmatched.

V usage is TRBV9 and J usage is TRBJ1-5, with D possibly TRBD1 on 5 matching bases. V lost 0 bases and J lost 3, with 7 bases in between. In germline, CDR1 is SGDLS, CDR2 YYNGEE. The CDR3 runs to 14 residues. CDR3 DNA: TGTGCCAGCAGCGTAGAGGGGTTCAATCAGCCCCAGCATTTT. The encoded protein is CASSVEGFNQPQHF.

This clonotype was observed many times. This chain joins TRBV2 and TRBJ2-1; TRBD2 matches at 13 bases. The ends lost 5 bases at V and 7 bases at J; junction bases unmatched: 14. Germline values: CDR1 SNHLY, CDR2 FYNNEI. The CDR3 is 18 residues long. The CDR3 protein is CASSSSPGGLAGQNEQFF. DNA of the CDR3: TGTGCCAGCAGTTCATCGCCTGGGGGACTAGCGGGGCAGAATGAGCAGTTCTTC.

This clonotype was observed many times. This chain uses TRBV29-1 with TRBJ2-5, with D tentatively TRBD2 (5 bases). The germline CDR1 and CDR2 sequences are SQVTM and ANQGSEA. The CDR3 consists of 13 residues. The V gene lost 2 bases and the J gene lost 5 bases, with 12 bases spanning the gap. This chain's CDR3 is CSVEPTWEETQYF. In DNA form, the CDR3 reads TGCAGCGTTGAACCCACCTGGGAGGAGACCCAGTACTTC.

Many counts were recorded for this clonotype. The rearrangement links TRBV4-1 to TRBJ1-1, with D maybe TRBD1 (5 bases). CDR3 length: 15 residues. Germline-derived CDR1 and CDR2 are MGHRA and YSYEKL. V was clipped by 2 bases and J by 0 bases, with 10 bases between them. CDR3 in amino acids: CASSQTPTVNTEAFF. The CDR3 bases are TGCGCCAGCAGCCAAACCCCGACAGTGAACACTGAAGCTTTCTTT.

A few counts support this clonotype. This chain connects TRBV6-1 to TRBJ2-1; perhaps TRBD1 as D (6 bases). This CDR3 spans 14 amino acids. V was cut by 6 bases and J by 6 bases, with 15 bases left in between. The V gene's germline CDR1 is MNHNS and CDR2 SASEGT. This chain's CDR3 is CASSPIMDSNEQFF. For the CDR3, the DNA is TGTGCCAGCAGCCCTATTATGGACAGCAATGAGCAGTTCTTC.

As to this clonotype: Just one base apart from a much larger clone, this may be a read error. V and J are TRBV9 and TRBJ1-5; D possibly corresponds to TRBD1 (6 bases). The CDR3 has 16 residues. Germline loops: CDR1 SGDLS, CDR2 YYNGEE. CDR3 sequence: CVSSETPGDRNQPQHF. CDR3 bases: TGTGTCAGCAGCGAAACCCCAGGGGACCGTAATCAGCCCCAGCATTTT.